These T cell receptor beta chains were read from a single sample in a study of shared T cell receptors in the human thymus. Produced via immunoSEQ multiplex PCR; TCRdb's table is partial and in-frame only. Of about 660,000 clones listed, around 89% were seen once; the top ten hold about 0.01%. The same sample was also studied in work on human thymus T cells.

Sequencing was carried out using thymocytes. The receptor set was obtained from a boy under three years old with a congenital heart defect. CDR3s include the opening cysteine and the closing phenylalanine or tryptophan. The order of the fields is J gene, CDR3 length, D gene, clone size, V gene, CDR3 DNA, CDR3 protein. D genes are given only for firm matches. For some rows the clone size is stated as once, few or many, or as a class when expanded; others skip it.

j_call: TRBJ2-1
cdr3_length: 14
d_call: TRBD1
clone_size: -
v_call: TRBV5-6
cdr3_nt: TGTGCCAGCAGCTTGGGACAGGGGAAAAATGAGCAGTTCTTC
cdr3_aa: CASSLGQGKNEQFF

j_call: TRBJ2-1
cdr3_length: 16
d_call: TRBD2
clone_size: -
v_call: TRBV4-3
cdr3_nt: TGCGCCAGCAGCCAAGATCGGCGGGAGCGACGGAATGAGCAGTTCTTC
cdr3_aa: CASSQDRRERRNEQFF

j_call: TRBJ2-1
cdr3_length: 17
d_call: TRBD2
clone_size: -
v_call: TRBV4-2
cdr3_nt: TGTGCCAGCAGCCAAGATCTCGGGACTAGTCATTACAATGAGCAGTTCTTC
cdr3_aa: CASSQDLGTSHYNEQFF

j_call: TRBJ2-3
cdr3_length: 17
d_call: TRBD2
clone_size: -
v_call: TRBV7-2
cdr3_nt: TGTGCCAGCCCTGTAGGGGATACGGGAGGGCCAGGAGATACGCAGTATTTT
cdr3_aa: CASPVGDTGGPGDTQYF

j_call: TRBJ1-4
cdr3_length: 11
d_call: -
clone_size: -
v_call: TRBV5-5
cdr3_nt: TGTGCCAGCGCTACAGGGAAGAAACTGTTTTTT
cdr3_aa: CASATGKKLFF

j_call: TRBJ1-5
cdr3_length: 17
d_call: -
clone_size: few
v_call: TRBV28
cdr3_nt: TGTGCCAGCAGCCTTAGGGCTCTAAACAGGGAAAATCAGCCCCAGCATTTT
cdr3_aa: CASSLRALNRENQPQHF

j_call: TRBJ2-7
cdr3_length: 15
d_call: -
clone_size: -
v_call: TRBV4-2
cdr3_nt: TGTGCCAGCAGCCAAGAGGGGCAGGGTGCGAGGGAGCAGTACTTC
cdr3_aa: CASSQEGQGAREQYF

j_call: TRBJ2-1
cdr3_length: 16
d_call: TRBD2
clone_size: -
v_call: TRBV15
cdr3_nt: TGTGCCACCAGCTTCGAGACTAGCGGGAGTTCGGATGAGCAGTTCTTC
cdr3_aa: CATSFETSGSSDEQFF

j_call: TRBJ2-3
cdr3_length: 16
d_call: -
clone_size: -
v_call: TRBV7-9
cdr3_nt: TGTGCCAGCACCCCCCGACTGGGGCCTAGCACAGATACGCAGTATTTT
cdr3_aa: CASTPRLGPSTDTQYF

j_call: TRBJ2-1
cdr3_length: 16
d_call: -
clone_size: -
v_call: TRBV7-3
cdr3_nt: TGTGCCAGCAGCTTAACCGGGGACTTCGCGAGGAATGAGCAGTTCTTC
cdr3_aa: CASSLTGDFARNEQFF

j_call: TRBJ2-7
cdr3_length: 15
d_call: TRBD1
clone_size: -
v_call: TRBV7-9
cdr3_nt: TGTGCCAGCAGCCGGACAGGGTTCAACTACTACGAGCAGTACTTC
cdr3_aa: CASSRTGFNYYEQYF

j_call: TRBJ2-5
cdr3_length: 14
d_call: TRBD2
clone_size: -
v_call: TRBV4-2
cdr3_nt: TGTGCCAGCAGCCGAGGAGCGGGAGTAGAGACCCAGTACTTC
cdr3_aa: CASSRGAGVETQYF

j_call: TRBJ2-5
cdr3_length: 11
d_call: -
clone_size: -
v_call: TRBV29-1
cdr3_nt: TGCAGCGTTCTCCGGGGGGAGACCCAGTACTTC
cdr3_aa: CSVLRGETQYF

j_call: TRBJ1-1
cdr3_length: 13
d_call: -
clone_size: -
v_call: TRBV6-5
cdr3_nt: TGTGCCAGCAGCCGCGGGAGAGGGCCCAAAGCTTTCTTT
cdr3_aa: CASSRGRGPKAFF

j_call: TRBJ1-2
cdr3_length: 16
d_call: -
clone_size: -
v_call: TRBV19
cdr3_nt: TGTGCCAGTAGTATAGTAGCCGAGGCCGGAGAAGTTGGCTACACCTTC
cdr3_aa: CASSIVAEAGEVGYTF

j_call: TRBJ2-3
cdr3_length: 14
d_call: TRBD1
clone_size: -
v_call: TRBV5-1
cdr3_nt: TGCGCCAGCAGCAGGACAGGGGGCACAGATACGCAGTATTTT
cdr3_aa: CASSRTGGTDTQYF

j_call: TRBJ1-5
cdr3_length: 15
d_call: TRBD1
clone_size: few
v_call: TRBV5-6
cdr3_nt: TGTGCCAGCAGCGGGTGGGACAGGGGCTCTCAGCCCCAGCATTTT
cdr3_aa: CASSGWDRGSQPQHF

j_call: TRBJ2-1
cdr3_length: 17
d_call: -
clone_size: once
v_call: TRBV25-1
cdr3_nt: TGTGCCAGCAGTGAATTTAACTCCTCGAGGTCCTACAATGAGCAGTTCTTC
cdr3_aa: CASSEFNSSRSYNEQFF

j_call: TRBJ2-7
cdr3_length: 18
d_call: -
clone_size: -
v_call: TRBV18
cdr3_nt: TGTGCCAGCTCCGCCACCCTCTCTCGCGGAGGGGCCTCCTACGAGCAGTACTTC
cdr3_aa: CASSATLSRGGASYEQYF

j_call: TRBJ2-3
cdr3_length: 14
d_call: TRBD1
clone_size: once
v_call: TRBV5-4
cdr3_nt: TGTGCCAGCAGACGGGACAGGGAAGCAGATACGCAGTATTTT
cdr3_aa: CASRRDREADTQYF

j_call: TRBJ2-7
cdr3_length: 17
d_call: TRBD2
clone_size: -
v_call: TRBV2
cdr3_nt: TGTGCCAGCAGTGAAGGGACTAGCGGGATCTCGGACTACGAGCAGTACTTC
cdr3_aa: CASSEGTSGISDYEQYF

j_call: TRBJ2-7
cdr3_length: 12
d_call: -
clone_size: -
v_call: TRBV11-2
cdr3_nt: TGTGCCAGTGGTGGGGCCTCCTACGAGCAGTACTTC
cdr3_aa: CASGGASYEQYF